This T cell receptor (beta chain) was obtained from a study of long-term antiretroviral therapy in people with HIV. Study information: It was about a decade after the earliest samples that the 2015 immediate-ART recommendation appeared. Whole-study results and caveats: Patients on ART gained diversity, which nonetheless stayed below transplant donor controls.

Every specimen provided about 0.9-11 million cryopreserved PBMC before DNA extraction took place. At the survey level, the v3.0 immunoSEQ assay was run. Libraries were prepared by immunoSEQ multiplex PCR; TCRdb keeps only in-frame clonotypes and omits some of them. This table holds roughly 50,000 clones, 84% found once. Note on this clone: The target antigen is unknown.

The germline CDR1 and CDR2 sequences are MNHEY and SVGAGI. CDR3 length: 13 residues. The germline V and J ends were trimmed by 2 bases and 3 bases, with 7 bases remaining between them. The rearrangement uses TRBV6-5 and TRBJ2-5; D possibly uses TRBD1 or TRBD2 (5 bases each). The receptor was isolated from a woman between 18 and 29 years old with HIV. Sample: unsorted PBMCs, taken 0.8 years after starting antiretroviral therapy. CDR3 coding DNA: TGTGCCAGCAGTTACGGGGGAAAAGAGACCCAGTACTTC. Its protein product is CASSYGGKETQYF.